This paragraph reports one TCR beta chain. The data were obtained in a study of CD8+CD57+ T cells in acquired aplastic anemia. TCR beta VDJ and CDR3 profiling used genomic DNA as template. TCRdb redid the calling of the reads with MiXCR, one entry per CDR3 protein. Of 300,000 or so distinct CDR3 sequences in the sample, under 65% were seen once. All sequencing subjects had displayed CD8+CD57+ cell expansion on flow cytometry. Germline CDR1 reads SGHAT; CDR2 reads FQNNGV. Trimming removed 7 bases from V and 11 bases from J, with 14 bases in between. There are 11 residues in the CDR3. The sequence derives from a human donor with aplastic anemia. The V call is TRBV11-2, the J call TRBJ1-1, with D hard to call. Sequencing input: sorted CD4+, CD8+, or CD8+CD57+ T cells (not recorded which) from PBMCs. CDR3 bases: TGTGCCAGCACCCCCCTGTCTTGGGCTTTCTTT. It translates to CASTPLSWAFF.